These 18 T cell receptor beta chains originate from one sample sequenced in a study of a mutant IDH1 vaccine in newly diagnosed glioma. Only in-frame clones appear in the TCRdb table, and some are missing; sequencing was by immunoSEQ multiplex PCR. The profile shows some 48,000 clones, roughly four fifths of them singletons. Time point in this sample: week 35, safety follow-up. Mutant IDH1 20-mer peptide, at 300 ug, made up each vaccine dose, with topical imiquimod. For these TCRs, the target antigens are not known. The sequencing here drew on PBMCs, taken from a glioma patient whose treatment included an IDH1 peptide vaccine. These receptor sequences come from a middle-aged man with glioma.

In its sample, this clone was seen a few times. The chain is built from TRBV6-1 and TRBJ1-5; D remains unclear. The CDR3 loop spans 17 amino acids. The germline CDR1 and CDR2 sequences are MNHNS and SASEGT. V was trimmed by 0 bases and J by 5 bases, leaving 17 bases between them. The CDR3 reads CASSEAPPLHGHQPQHF. CDR3 DNA sequence: TGTGCCAGCAGTGAAGCGCCTCCGTTACACGGGCATCAGCCCCAGCATTTT.

The sample holds a few counts of this clone. The gene calls are TRBV19 and TRBJ1-1, with D maybe TRBD1 (6 bases). Trimming left V 5 bases short and J 4 bases short, with 14 bases between. The germline V gene encodes CDR1 LNHDA and CDR2 SQIVND (reference sequence). This CDR3 has 14 amino acids. CDR3 DNA: TGTGCCAGTAGTTCGGGCAGGGGAGGCACTGAAGCTTTCTTT. It translates to CASSSGRGGTEAFF.

This chain connects TRBV6-5 to TRBJ2-7, with D perhaps matching TRBD1 (6 bases). Per the germline V gene, CDR1 is MNHEY and CDR2 is SVGAGI. Trimming removed 11 bases from V and 1 base from J, with 15 bases in between. The CDR3 has 13 amino acids. The CDR3 nucleotides are TGTGCCTCACGGACAGCAGGATCCTACGAGCAGTACGTC. This sequence encodes CASRTAGSYEQYV.

The CDR3 here is CASSDFWDYEQYF. For the CDR3, the DNA is TGTGCCAGCAGTGACTTTTGGGACTACGAGCAGTACTTC. This chain joins TRBV2 and TRBJ2-7; D gene uncertain. CDR1 is SNHLY, CDR2 FYNNEI, per germline. V was clipped by 3 bases and J by 3 bases, with 9 bases between them. CDR3 length: 13 residues.

The chain recombines TRBV6-5 with TRBJ2-7; D gene unclear. V was pared by 3 bases and J by 7 bases, with 16 bases between. CDR1 and CDR2 from the germline V gene are MNHEY and SVGAGI. The CDR3 covers 14 residues. CDR3 loop: CASSYSPRTREQYV. The CDR3, as DNA: TGTGCCAGCAGTTATTCCCCCCGGACGCGAGAGCAGTACGTC.

This clone was seen only a few times. The chain joins TRBV30 to TRBJ1-5; the D is unclear. In germline, CDR1 is GTSNPN, CDR2 SVGIG (reference sequence). The CDR3 runs to 12 residues. V was trimmed by 5 bases and J by 1 base, leaving 6 bases between them. DNA for the CDR3: TGTGCCTGGGCTGACAGCAATCAGCCCCAGCATTTT. Protein: CAWADSNQPQHF. Variable domain in full (rest from reference TRBV30 and TRBJ1-5): SQTIHQWPATLVQPVGSPLSLECTVEGTSNPNLYWYRQAAGRGLQLLFYSVGIGQISSEVPQNLSASRPQDRQFILSSKKLLLSDSGFYLCAWADSNQPQHFGDGTRLSIL.

The chain joins TRBV4-3 to TRBJ1-3; D not certain. The CDR3 loop spans 15 amino acids. The V gene's germline CDR1 is LGHNA and CDR2 YSLEER. V was clipped by 0 bases and J by 4 bases, with 10 bases between them. The chain's CDR3 is CASSQDLRVGNTIYF. CDR3 DNA: TGCGCCAGCAGCCAAGATCTGAGGGTCGGAAACACCATATATTTT.

This chain connects TRBV27 to TRBJ1-2, with D hard to call. Germline V gives CDR1 MNHEY, CDR2 SMNVEV (reference sequence). This CDR3 contains 13 residues. Trimming shortened V by 2 bases and J by 7 bases, and 11 bases separated the two germline ends. CDR3 in DNA: TGTGCCAGCAGTTTACGACCCGAGGGTGGCTACACCTTC. Amino acids: CASSLRPEGGYTF.

Note on this clone: Germline and junction disagree at one end, which may indicate a read error. V usage is TRBV7-2 and J usage is TRBJ2-1; 13 nucleotides align to TRBD2. This CDR3 contains 17 residues. In germline, CDR1 is SGHTA, CDR2 FQGNSA. The CDR3, as DNA: TGTGCCAGCAGCCCGGGACTAGCGGGAAGGGGGAGCAATGCGCAGTTCTTC. Its translation: CASSPGLAGRGSNAQFF.

This clone was counted ten times or more. The J gene is TRBJ1-3, the V gene TRBV13; tentatively, D is TRBD1 (5 bases). The germline gives CDR1 PRHDT, CDR2 FYEKMQ (reference sequence). This CDR3 region has 15 residues. Deletions cut 5 bases from V and 4 bases from J, with 15 bases between. This chain's CDR3 is CASSGGGTEGNTIYF. The CDR3 coding sequence is TGTGCCAGCAGCGGCGGGGGGACTGAGGGAAACACCATATATTTT.

This clone appeared a few times. This rearrangement joins TRBV11-2 to TRBJ2-7, with D unclear. Trimming stripped 4 bases from V and 6 bases from J, with 13 bases between. The CDR3 spans 13 residues. Germline assignment: CDR1 SGHAT and CDR2 FQNNGV. CDR3 loop: CASSSSASGEQYF. Written as DNA, the CDR3 is TGTGCCAGCAGCTCCTCCGCCTCCGGCGAGCAGTACTTC.

This sequence joins TRBV7-9 and TRBJ2-1; possibly TRBD1 for D (6 bases). CDR1 SEHNR and CDR2 FQNEAQ come from the germline V gene (reference sequence). There are 16 residues in the CDR3. V was cut by 4 bases and J by 2 bases, with 15 bases left in between. This CDR3 is CASSSLQGTTYNEQFF. For the CDR3, the DNA is TGTGCCAGCAGCTCTTTACAGGGTACGACCTACAATGAGCAGTTCTTC.

The rearrangement joins TRBV7-8 to TRBJ2-1; tentative D call: TRBD2 (5 bases). Germline-derived CDR1 and CDR2 are SGHVS and FQNEAQ. With 5 bases removed from V and 4 bases from J, the gap between germline ends came to 12 bases. The CDR3 has 14 amino acids. The CDR3 is CASSAERTYNEQFF. CDR3 nucleotides: TGTGCCAGCAGCGCAGAAAGGACTTACAATGAGCAGTTCTTC.

The rearrangement joins TRBV5-4 to TRBJ2-7; no reliable D call. Germline lookup yields CDR1 SGHNT and CDR2 YYREEE (reference sequence). The V end was cut by 1 base, the J end by 0 bases, with 5 bases between. This CDR3 contains 13 residues. CDR3 in DNA: TGTGCCAGCAGCTTGTACTTCTCCTACGAGCAGTACTTC. It codes for CASSLYFSYEQYF.

This clone appeared a few times. This sequence joins TRBV7-8 and TRBJ1-1, with 8 bases lining up with TRBD1. Trimming cost V 5 bases and J 4 bases; bases outside gene matches: 3. Germline values: CDR1 SGHVS, CDR2 FQNEAQ. This CDR3 has 13 residues. For the CDR3, the DNA is TGTGCCAGCAGCGCTACAGGGGGCACTGAAGCTTTCTTT. Amino acid sequence: CASSATGGTEAFF.

This chain links TRBV15 with TRBJ1-1; D call uncertain. Trimming took off 1 base at V and 5 bases at J, with 14 bases between the two ends. The germline V gene encodes CDR1 LNHNV and CDR2 YYDKDF (reference sequence). The CDR3 is 15 amino acids. The DNA for the CDR3 is TGTGCCACCAGCAGAGGCCCCGGGGTTTTTACTGAAGCTTTCTTT. Translating it yields CATSRGPGVFTEAFF.

This chain uses TRBV6-5 with TRBJ2-3; the D call may be TRBD1 or TRBD2 (5 bases each). CDR1 MNHEY and CDR2 SVGAGI come from the germline V gene. V lost 7 bases, J lost 3 bases, and 17 bases lay in between. This CDR3 contains 15 residues. The CDR3 region has the DNA TGTGCCAGCACGACCGGGACCAGCGGTACAGATACGCAGTATTTT. It codes for CASTTGTSGTDTQYF.

The genes are TRBV7-9 and TRBJ2-2; a weak D match, TRBD2 (5 bases). Trimming took off 10 bases at V and 0 bases at J, with 15 bases between the two ends. CDR1 is SEHNR, CDR2 FQNEAQ, per germline (reference sequence). The CDR3 is 15 residues long. In nucleotides, the CDR3 is TGTGCCACCCTACCGGGAACTGCGAACACCGGGGAGCTGTTTTTT. Protein sequence: CATLPGTANTGELFF.